What follows is one T cell receptor beta chain and its context. Its antigen has not been determined. Base qualities were left out, and no much larger clone turns up one base away. This specimen comes from a study of blood T cell repertoires in COVID-19 (dated by TCRdb to the early 2020s). For context, the study as a whole: Samples covering the acute and convalescent phases of COVID-19 were provided by collaborators in the United States, Italy and Spain. Where HLA class I and class II types were available, the types were taken from metadata supplied by the sample provider, not from assay-based typing. The dataset comprised deeply sampled blood TCRbeta repertoires from subjects exposed to, actively infected with, or recovered from COVID-19. The material from the prospective study consisted of cDNA or gDNA derived from T cells, B-cell-depleted T cells, or PBMCs. The samples were drawn from the first 160 participants of the ongoing ImmuneRACE study and from 950 to 1,500 subjects provided by 6 global collaborators. A de-identified subject ID, COVID-19 status, age in years and sex were almost always included in the sample metadata. The repertoires were made available in a free public database intended to serve as a resource for research on the immune response to SARS-CoV-2. General study outcomes and caveats: The quantity of clinical and demographic metadata differed by source and by participant and was supplied without curation.

Each collaborating institution followed its own protocols to collect whole blood in K2EDTA tubes. Collaborator samples were shipped for TCRbeta analysis as frozen whole blood, isolated PBMCs, or DNA extracted from either sample type. Here V drops 7 bases and J drops 6 bases, and the junction holds 8 bases not matched to any gene. Counted from cysteine to phenylalanine, this CDR3 has 13 amino acids. The retained sequence is limited to the CDR3, 39 bases, with the frame set at the first base. The germline V gene specifies SNHLY as CDR1 and FYNNEI as CDR2. TCRbeta CDR3 regions were amplified from genomic DNA using the immunoSEQ Assay, a bias-controlled multiplex PCR. As for how the authors treated the data: Nucleated cell counts per sample were estimated from amplification of reference gene primers within the assay. To quantify the absolute abundance of each unique TCRbeta CDR3 rearrangement, sequence reads were collapsed and filtered. For each sample, productive Simpson clonality was calculated as the square root of Simpson's diversity index over productive rearrangements. The table comes from immuneACCESS by way of TCRdb, which keeps in-frame sequences with V and J called. Part of the clones is missing from these tables; in studies checked, under half for an unresolved V gene and the rest for unknown reasons. V and J calls and clone size are those listed in that table; D and trimming were worked out from the DNA. The sample data list over 60,000 clones, and about 88% of these were observed just once. Of the sample, 8.9% falls within the top ten clones.

The source material was peripheral blood. This clonotype was sampled from an elderly man with acute or convalescent COVID-19. Recombination joined TRBV2 with TRBJ2-7, with 8 bases matching TRBD2. The nucleotide sequence is TGTGCCAGCACGGATGGGCGGGAGGCCGAGCAGTACTTC. Its product reads: CASTDGREAEQYF.